What follows are 14 T cell receptor beta chains derived from one specimen sequenced in a study of blood T cell repertoires in COVID-19 (dated by TCRdb to about 2020). Library preparation used the immunoSEQ multiplex PCR assay. What TCRdb holds here is the immuneACCESS table cut down to in-frame rearrangements. Part of the clones is not present; checked against another copy, under half of the missing clones reflect an unresolved V gene, and the others are unexplained. The sample data list a few hundred thousand clones, and approximately 80% of these were observed just once. The biggest ten clones account for 7.5% to 10% of the sample. Material: PBMCs or T cells enriched from blood (not recorded which). These receptors all come from a man aged 35 to 55 who had recovered from COVID-19.

Only a few counts were recorded for this clone. The V call is TRBV24-1, the J call TRBJ1-3, with D possibly being TRBD1 (6 bases). The CDR3 has 15 residues. The germline V and J ends were trimmed by 4 bases and 2 bases, with 11 bases remaining between them. Looked up from germline, CDR1 is KGHDR and CDR2 is SFDVKD. CDR3 coding DNA: TGTGCCACCAGTGACGCCCAGGGGACTGGAAACACCATATATTTT. Its translation is CATSDAQGTGNTIYF.

The rearrangement uses TRBV18 and TRBJ2-1; possibly TRBD2 for D (6 bases). Germline V gene sequence: CDR1 KGHSH, CDR2 LQKENI. The CDR3 extends over 14 amino acids. V lost 3 bases and J 6 bases, leaving 12 bases between the germline ends. DNA of the CDR3: TGTGCCAGCTCACCGAGTGTGGGAGGCAATGAGCAGTTCTTC. Translation gives CASSPSVGGNEQFF.

The chain is built from TRBV2 and TRBJ1-6; the D is unclear. This CDR3 has 16 residues. V was pared by 6 bases and J by 6 bases, with 18 bases between. Per the germline V gene, CDR1 is SNHLY and CDR2 is FYNNEI. CDR3 nucleotides: TGTGCCAGCAGCACCCGAAGGAGCGGTTCTAATTCACCCCTCCACTTT. As protein: CASSTRRSGSNSPLHF.

This chain joins TRBV29-1 and TRBJ1-1; 9 bases fit TRBD1. The germline CDR1 and CDR2 sequences are SQVTM and ANQGSEA. The CDR3 contains 11 residues. The V gene end was trimmed by 7 bases and the J gene end by 6 bases; junction bases not matched to a gene: 3. The CDR3 sequence: CSGHRGPEAFF. CDR3 bases: TGCAGCGGGCACAGGGGGCCTGAAGCTTTCTTT.

The chain joins TRBV9 to TRBJ1-1; no clear D gene. Germline assignment: CDR1 SGDLS and CDR2 YYNGEE. The CDR3 spans 13 residues. V lost 0 bases and J 1 base, leaving 4 bases between the germline ends. CDR3 amino acids: CASSVAGNTEAFF. The CDR3, as DNA: TGTGCCAGCAGCGTAGCGGGGAACACTGAAGCTTTCTTT.

This rearrangement joins TRBV5-6 to TRBJ1-6, with D possibly TRBD1 on 5 matching bases. From germline, CDR1 is SGHDT and CDR2 YYEEEE. V was cut by 4 bases and J by 3 bases, with 14 bases left in between. There are 16 residues in the CDR3. In DNA, the CDR3 is TGTGCCAGCAGCCCGACGAGGACACTCTATAATTCACCCCTCCACTTT. It encodes CASSPTRTLYNSPLHF.

The chain carries TRBV20-1 and TRBJ1-1, with D tentatively TRBD1 (6 bases). Trimming pared 3 bases from V and 7 bases from J, leaving 9 bases between. The germline gives CDR1 DFQATT, CDR2 SNEGSKA (reference sequence). The CDR3 has 11 residues. The CDR3 DNA sequence: TGCAGTGCTAGCCGGACAGATGAAGCTTTCTTT. Its protein product is CSASRTDEAFF.

The chain links TRBV2 to TRBJ1-6; 10 bases match TRBD1. This CDR3 has 17 residues. Germline V gene sequence: CDR1 SNHLY, CDR2 FYNNEI. J gave up 7 bases and V 4 bases, and 10 bases lay outside the gene matches. The CDR3 region is CASSAGTGARPNSPLHF. DNA of the CDR3: TGTGCCAGCAGTGCCGGGACAGGGGCCCGGCCAAATTCACCCCTCCACTTT.

The chain uses TRBV11-1 and TRBJ1-1; TRBD1 is a possible D gene (5 bases). The CDR3 loop spans 15 amino acids. V shed 3 bases and J shed 5 bases, with 16 bases lying between them. Germline-derived CDR1 and CDR2 are SGHAT and FQDESV (reference sequence). For the CDR3, the DNA is TGTGCCAGCAGCTTCCGGAGTGGGGCTGGAACTGAAGCTTTCTTT. Translated, it gives CASSFRSGAGTEAFF.

This clone was seen just once. The chain uses TRBV3-1 (or the pseudogene TRBV3-2) and TRBJ1-2, with TRBD1 matching over 8 bases. CDR3 length equals 15 residues. In germline, CDR1 is LGHDT, CDR2 YNNKEL (reference sequence). With V trimmed by 4 bases and J by 6 bases, 10 bases remained unmatched. The CDR3 DNA follows: TGTGCCAGCAGCCGACGGGGAGTACAGGGGGATGGCTACACCTTC. The encoded protein is CASSRRGVQGDGYTF.

The rearrangement links TRBV3-1 (or the pseudogene TRBV3-2) to TRBJ1-1; D is undetermined. The V end lost 4 bases, the J end lost 0 bases, and 15 bases lay between the germline ends. Germline CDR1 reads LGHDT; CDR2 reads YNNKEL (reference sequence). The CDR3 loop spans 16 amino acids. The CDR3 DNA follows: TGTGCCAGCAGCCCATCGGGAGGGCGTTTGAACACTGAAGCTTTCTTT. Amino acid sequence: CASSPSGGRLNTEAFF.

This rearrangement joins TRBV5-8 to TRBJ2-7; D might be TRBD1 (5 bases). The CDR3 extends over 14 amino acids. With 0 bases removed from V and 2 bases from J, the gap between germline ends came to 9 bases. CDR1 and CDR2 (germline): SGHTS, YDEGEE. The CDR3 nucleotides are TGTGCCAGCAGCTTGGTATACAGGACCTACGAGCAGTACTTC. Its translation is CASSLVYRTYEQYF.

V gene TRBV12-3 or TRBV12-4 combines with J gene TRBJ2-7, with a tentative D call TRBD2 (6 bases). V was clipped by 5 bases and J by 4 bases, with 9 bases between them. The CDR3 length is 12 residues. CDR3 in DNA: TGTGCCAGCAGTCTCGGGACTTACGAGCAGTACTTC. As protein: CASSLGTYEQYF.

CDR3 in DNA: TGTGCCAGTAGTTTTTGGGGCCCAAATGAAAAACTGTTTTTT. It codes for CASSFWGPNEKLFF. This chain links TRBV19 with TRBJ1-4, with D tentatively TRBD1 (5 bases). Between the trimmed V and J ends, which lost 5 bases and 5 bases, there was a span of 12 bases. The germline V gene encodes CDR1 LNHDA and CDR2 SQIVND (reference sequence). The CDR3 has 14 residues.